The sequence of this T cell receptor (beta chain) was determined in a study of blood T cell repertoires in COVID-19. Study-level information: Spain, Italy and the United States supplied samples that represented acute and convalescent COVID-19. T cells, B-cell-depleted T cells, or PBMCs supplied cDNA or gDNA.

Original methodology: It was from reference gene primer amplification that nucleated cell counts were estimated. Measured with immunoSEQ multiplex PCR; TCRdb has only the in-frame clones, and not every one. The DNA gave D and trimming, while V, J and clone size come from that table. The table includes 20,000 to 25,000 clones, approximately 87% detected once. The CDR3 is 14 residues long. Losses at the gene ends were 6 bases for V and 3 bases for J; bases not matched to a gene: 3. The germline gives CDR1 ENHRY, CDR2 SYGVKD. The chain carries TRBV10-3 and TRBJ2-7, with 12 bases fitting TRBD1. The sequenced sample was peripheral blood. The TCR sequence derives from a human donor with active COVID-19. The donor label of this sample is uncertain. Here the CDR3 reads CAIRGTGGGYEQYF. The CDR3 region has the DNA TGTGCCATCAGGGGGACAGGGGGCGGCTACGAGCAGTACTTC.